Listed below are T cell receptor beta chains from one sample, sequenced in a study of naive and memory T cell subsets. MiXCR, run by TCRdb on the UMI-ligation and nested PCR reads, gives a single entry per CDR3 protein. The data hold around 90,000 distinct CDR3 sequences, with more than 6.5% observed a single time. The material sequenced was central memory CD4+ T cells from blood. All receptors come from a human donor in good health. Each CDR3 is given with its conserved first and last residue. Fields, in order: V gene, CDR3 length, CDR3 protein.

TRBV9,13,CASSLSIGSEQYF
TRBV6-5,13,CASSYSPAQPQHF
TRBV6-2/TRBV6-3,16,CASSLPRQARSYEQYF
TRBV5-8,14,CASRLGQGGQPQHF
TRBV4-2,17,CASSQSLTSGWGNEQFF
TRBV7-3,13,CASSSTGRETQYF
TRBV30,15,CAWLPPGTGLPEAFF
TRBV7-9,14,CASRRGDSNYGYTF
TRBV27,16,CASGGGRTRLGETQYF
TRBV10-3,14,CAIHSGGSLDEQYF
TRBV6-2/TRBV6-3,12,CASKDGNQPQHF
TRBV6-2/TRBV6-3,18,CASGAARALLSSNQPQHF
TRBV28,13,CASSLLGGRGYTF
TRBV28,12,CASRILQAGYTF
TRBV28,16,CASSLLRTGVDSPLHF
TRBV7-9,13,CASSFPGAETQYF
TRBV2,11,CASGTVNIQYF
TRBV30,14,CAWIQGSSGNTIYF
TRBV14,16,CASSQGGQAPRYGYTF
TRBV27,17,CASSLRTGATNNQPQHF
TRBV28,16,CASSEFGGVSSYEQYF
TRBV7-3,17,CASSPGLAGGKTDTQYF
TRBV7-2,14,CASSGNRVSYEQYF
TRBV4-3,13,CASSQRTRDEQYF
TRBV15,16,CATSRPGDTSLNIQYF
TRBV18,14,CASSGQGRNSPLHF
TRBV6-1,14,CASSEWGFNQPQHF
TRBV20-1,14,CSALDRGHNQPQHF
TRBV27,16,CASSHLAGGPNGELFF
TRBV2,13,CASPSWVPNEQFF
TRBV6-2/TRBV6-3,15,CASVDLRERSYEQYF
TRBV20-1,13,CSARERSGNTIYF
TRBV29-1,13,CSARLAGWPRGFF
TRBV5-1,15,CASSPGGRVQYEQYF
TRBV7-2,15,CASSTLNGVGNEQFF
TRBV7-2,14,CASSFGGSTYEQYF
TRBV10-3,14,CAIRNRAENTEAFF
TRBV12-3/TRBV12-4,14,CASSKSGTRNEQYF
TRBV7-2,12,CASSVAGAEQYF
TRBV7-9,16,CASSLARGRRGYGYTF
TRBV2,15,CASNPRGGFVPEAFF
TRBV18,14,CASSPRQQQETQYF
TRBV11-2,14,CASSFATGNQPQHF
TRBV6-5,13,CASSYARTALAFF
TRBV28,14,CASSRERGPETQYF
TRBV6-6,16,CASSYPTGGIGNEQYF
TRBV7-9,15,CASSLGARVNEKLFF
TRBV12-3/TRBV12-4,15,CASSFWGTGLEEQFF
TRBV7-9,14,CASSLDGGNSEQFF
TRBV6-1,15,CASRRSAARDTEAFF
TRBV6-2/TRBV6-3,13,CASSYRWVDIQYF
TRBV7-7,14,CASSLFNGLDTQYF